This TCR beta chain stems from a study of shared clonotypes between healthy human individuals. Findings and limits, study-wide: Non-shared clonotypes had lower generation probabilities than those shared by all four donors. Larger estimated richness was generally seen in naive subsets than in memory subsets. Sequencing of the sorted subsets was shown by rarefaction to be incomplete despite large depth.

TCRdb keeps only in-frame clones here, not all; method: immunoSEQ multiplex PCR. The table lists 1.4 million or so clones, just under 99% of them singletons. The CDR3 runs 15 residues. CDR1 MNHNS and CDR2 SASEGT come from the germline V gene. The V gene lost 2 bases and the J gene lost 0 bases, with 8 bases spanning the gap. Comments on this clone: The antigen is unknown.

V is TRBV6-1 and J is TRBJ1-5; no definite D call. Sample: naive CD4+ T cells sorted from blood. Subset: CD45RA+ positively selected. The sequence was obtained from a young man in good health. The CDR3 region is CASSEQANSNQPQHF. The CDR3 DNA follows: TGTGCCAGCAGTGAACAGGCAAATAGCAATCAGCCCCAGCATTTT.